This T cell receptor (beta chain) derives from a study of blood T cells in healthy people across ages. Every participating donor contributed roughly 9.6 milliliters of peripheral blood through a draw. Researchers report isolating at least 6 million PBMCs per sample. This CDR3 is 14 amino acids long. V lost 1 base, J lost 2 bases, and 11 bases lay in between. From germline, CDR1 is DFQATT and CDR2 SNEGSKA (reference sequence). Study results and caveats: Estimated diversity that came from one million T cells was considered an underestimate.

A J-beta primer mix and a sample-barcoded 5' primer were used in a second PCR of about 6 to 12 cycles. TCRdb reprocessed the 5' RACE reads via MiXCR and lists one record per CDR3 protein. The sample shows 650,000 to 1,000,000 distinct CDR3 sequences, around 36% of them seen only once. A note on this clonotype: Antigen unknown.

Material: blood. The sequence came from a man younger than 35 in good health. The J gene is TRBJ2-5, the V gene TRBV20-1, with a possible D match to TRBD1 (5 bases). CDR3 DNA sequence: TGCAGTGCTAGAGGACAGTTTGAACAAGAGACCCAGTACTTC. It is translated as CSARGQFEQETQYF.